The sequence of this T cell receptor beta chain was determined in a study of CD8+CD57+ T cells in acquired aplastic anemia. Study-wide context: When averaged, DNA from sorted CD4+ and CD8+ cells came to around 3.1 ug.

This clonotype was seen many times. Genomic DNA was employed as the template in profiling TCR beta VDJ and CDR3. TCRdb ran MiXCR on the reads and lists one entry per CDR3 protein. The sample includes 150,000 or so distinct CDR3 sequences, more than 45% seen only once; the top ten take under 3.5%. Sequencing involved patients with CD8+CD57+ cell expansion previously shown by flow cytometry. Each of the patients presented with severe acquired aplastic anemia. Blood sampling was performed on the patients, and none of them had received therapy by then. The receptor comes from a human donor with aplastic anemia. The sample taken for sequencing was sorted CD4+, CD8+, or CD8+CD57+ T cells (not recorded which) from PBMCs.

The CDR3 DNA is TGTGCCAGCAGTGACTCTTGGGGTCGTCTGGGTGGCTACACCTTC. Protein product: CASSDSWGRLGGYTF. The rearrangement links TRBV6-4 to TRBJ1-2; D is undetermined. The CDR3 runs to 15 residues. Germline V gene data show CDR1 as MRHNA and CDR2 as SNTAGT. The ends were cut back, 0 bases at V and 7 bases at J, with 15 bases in the middle.